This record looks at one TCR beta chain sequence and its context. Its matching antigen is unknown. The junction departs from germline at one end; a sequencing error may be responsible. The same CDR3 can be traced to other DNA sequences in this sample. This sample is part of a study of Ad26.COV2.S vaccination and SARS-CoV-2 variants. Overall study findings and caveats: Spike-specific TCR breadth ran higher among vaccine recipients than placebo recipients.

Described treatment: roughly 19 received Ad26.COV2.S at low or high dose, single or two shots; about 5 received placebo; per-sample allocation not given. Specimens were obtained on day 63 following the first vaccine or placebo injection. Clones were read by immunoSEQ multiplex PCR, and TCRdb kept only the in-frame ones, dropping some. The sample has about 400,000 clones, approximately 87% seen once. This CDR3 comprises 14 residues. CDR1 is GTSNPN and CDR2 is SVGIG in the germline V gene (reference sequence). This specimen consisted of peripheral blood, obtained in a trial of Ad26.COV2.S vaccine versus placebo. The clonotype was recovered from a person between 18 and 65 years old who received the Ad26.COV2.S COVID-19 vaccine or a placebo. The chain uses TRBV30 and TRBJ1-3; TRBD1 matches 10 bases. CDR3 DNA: TGTGCTTGGAGTGTGGGGACAGGGGAAAACACCATATATTTT. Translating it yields CAWSVGTGENTIYF.